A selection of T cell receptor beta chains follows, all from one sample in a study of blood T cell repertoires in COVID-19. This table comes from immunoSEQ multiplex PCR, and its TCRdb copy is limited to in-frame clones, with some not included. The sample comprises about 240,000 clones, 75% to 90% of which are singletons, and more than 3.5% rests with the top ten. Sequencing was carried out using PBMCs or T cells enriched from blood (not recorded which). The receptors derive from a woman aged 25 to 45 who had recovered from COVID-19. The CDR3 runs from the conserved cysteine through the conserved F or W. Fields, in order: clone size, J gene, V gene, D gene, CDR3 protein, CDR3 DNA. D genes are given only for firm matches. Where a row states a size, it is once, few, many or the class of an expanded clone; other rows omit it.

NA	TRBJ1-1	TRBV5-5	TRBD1	CASSFGTGPLGTEAFF	TGTGCCAGCAGCTTCGGGACAGGCCCACTGGGGACTGAAGCTTTCTTT
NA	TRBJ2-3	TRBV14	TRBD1	CASSQRRGPSDTQYF	TGTGCCAGCAGCCAGCGCAGGGGGCCCTCAGATACGCAGTATTTT
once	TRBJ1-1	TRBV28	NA	CAIGARGQGTEAFF	TGTGCCATAGGGGCACGGGGCCAGGGGACTGAAGCTTTCTTT
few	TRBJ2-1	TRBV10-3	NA	CAARKASAGADYNEQFF	TGTGCCGCAAGAAAGGCCTCCGCGGGCGCAGACTACAATGAGCAGTTCTTC
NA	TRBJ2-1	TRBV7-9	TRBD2	CASSPGTSGAYNEQFF	TGTGCCAGCAGCCCCGGGACTAGCGGCGCCTACAATGAGCAGTTCTTC
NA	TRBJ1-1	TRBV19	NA	CASTLVLNTEAFF	TGTGCCAGTACCCTCGTTTTGAACACTGAAGCTTTCTTT
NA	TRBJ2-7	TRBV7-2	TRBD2	CASSRHLISGRGYEQYF	TGTGCCAGCAGCCGTCACTTAATCTCAGGGAGGGGCTACGAGCAGTACTTC
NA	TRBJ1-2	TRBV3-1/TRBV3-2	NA	CASSQFSGEGYTF	TGTGCCAGCAGCCAATTCTCAGGGGAAGGCTACACCTTC
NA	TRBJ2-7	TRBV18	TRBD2	CASSSSSGGGRVDEQYF	TGTGCCAGCTCATCGTCTAGCGGCGGAGGGCGGGTCGACGAGCAGTACTTC
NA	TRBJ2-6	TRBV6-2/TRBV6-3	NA	CASSQLPLGPGVYSGANVLTF	TGTGCCAGCAGTCAGTTACCATTAGGACCGGGAGTTTACTCTGGGGCCAACGTCCTGACTTTC
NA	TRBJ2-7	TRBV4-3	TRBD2	CASSQKGGLAGYEQYF	TGCGCCAGCAGTCAGAAGGGGGGCCTAGCGGGCTACGAGCAGTACTTC
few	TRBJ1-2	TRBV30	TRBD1	CAWSIQGFYGYTF	TGTGCCTGGAGTATACAGGGGTTCTATGGCTACACCTTC
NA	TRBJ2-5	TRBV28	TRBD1	CASSLLWGAPGQGEETQYF	TGTGCCAGCAGTTTATTATGGGGGGCCCCGGGACAGGGGGAAGAGACCCAGTACTTC
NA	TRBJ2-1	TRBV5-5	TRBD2	CASSSSGKSYNEQFF	TGTGCCAGCAGCTCTAGCGGGAAAAGCTACAATGAGCAGTTCTTC
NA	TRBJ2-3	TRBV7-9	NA	CASSSSGSTDTQYF	TGTGCCAGCAGCTCAAGCGGCAGCACAGATACGCAGTATTTT
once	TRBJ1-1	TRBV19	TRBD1	CASSIDRDSSITEAFF	TGTGCCAGTAGTATAGACCGGGACAGCTCGATCACTGAAGCTTTCTTT
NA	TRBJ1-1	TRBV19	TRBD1	CASSRSTGAADTEAFF	TGTGCCAGTAGCCGTTCGACAGGGGCGGCCGACACTGAAGCTTTCTTT
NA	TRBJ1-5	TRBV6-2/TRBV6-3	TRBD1	CASSSGTENQPQHF	TGTGCCAGCAGTTCCGGGACAGAAAATCAGCCCCAGCATTTT
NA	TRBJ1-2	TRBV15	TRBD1	CATSRESDRGPRGYTF	TGTGCCACCAGCAGGGAATCGGACAGGGGGCCTCGAGGCTACACCTTC
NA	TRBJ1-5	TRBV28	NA	CASWGGILSNQPQHF	TGTGCCAGCTGGGGGGGTATACTTAGCAATCAGCCCCAGCATTTT
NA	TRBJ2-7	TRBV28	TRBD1	CASSSLAGQVSYEQYF	TGTGCCAGCAGCTCTCTTGCGGGACAGGTCTCCTACGAGCAGTACTTC
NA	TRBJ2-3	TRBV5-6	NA	CASSSGTDTQYF	TGTGCCAGCAGCTCGGGCACAGATACGCAGTATTTT
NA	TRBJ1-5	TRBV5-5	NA	CASSLVGPSNQPQHF	TGTGCCAGCAGCTTGGTGGGCCCTAGCAATCAGCCCCAGCATTTT
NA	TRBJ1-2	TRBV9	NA	CASSVDKAGDYGYTF	TGTGCCAGCAGCGTAGACAAGGCAGGGGACTATGGCTACACCTTC
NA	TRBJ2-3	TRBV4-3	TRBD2	CASSQGTSGNTDTQYF	TGCGCCAGCAGCCAAGGGACTAGCGGGAACACAGATACGCAGTATTTT
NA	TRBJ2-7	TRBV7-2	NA	CASSLAAGYEQYF	TGTGCCAGCAGCTTAGCTGCGGGATACGAGCAGTACTTC
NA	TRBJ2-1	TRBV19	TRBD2	CASSLRLATSEQFF	TGTGCCAGTAGTCTAAGACTAGCGACCAGTGAGCAGTTCTTC
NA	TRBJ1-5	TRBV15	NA	CDLGPTMHQPQHF	TGTGACTTGGGCCCCACCATGCATCAGCCCCAGCATTTT
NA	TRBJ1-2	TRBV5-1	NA	CASLHRAPYGYTF	TGCGCCAGCCTCCACCGCGCACCCTATGGCTACACCTTC
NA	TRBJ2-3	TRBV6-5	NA	CASTVQFSTDTQYF	TGTGCCAGCACCGTACAGTTTAGCACAGATACGCAGTATTTT
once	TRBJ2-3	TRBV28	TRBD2	CASRASGMTDTQYF	TGTGCCAGCCGGGCTAGCGGGATGACAGATACGCAGTATTTT
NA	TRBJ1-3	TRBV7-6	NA	CASSPGSSSGNTIYF	TGTGCCAGCAGCCCAGGGTCCAGCTCTGGAAACACCATATATTTT
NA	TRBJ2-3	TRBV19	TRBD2	CASSIERGMGTDTQYF	TGTGCCAGTAGTATAGAGCGGGGGATGGGCACAGATACGCAGTATTTT
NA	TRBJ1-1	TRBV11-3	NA	CASSMDSREAFF	TGTGCCAGCAGCATGGACAGCCGAGAAGCTTTCTTT
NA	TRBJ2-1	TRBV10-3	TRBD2	CAISDPSGLGNEQFF	TGTGCCATCAGTGATCCCTCGGGACTAGGGAATGAGCAGTTCTTC
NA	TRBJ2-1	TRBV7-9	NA	CASSSLARDWGVSNEQFF	TGTGCCAGCAGCTCATTGGCCCGAGACTGGGGGGTAAGCAATGAGCAGTTCTTC
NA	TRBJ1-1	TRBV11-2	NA	CASSLKWGDPNTEAFF	TGTGCCAGCAGCTTAAAGTGGGGGGACCCGAACACTGAAGCTTTCTTT
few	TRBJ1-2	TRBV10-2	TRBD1	CASSEGQGSGYTF	TGCGCCAGCAGTGAAGGACAGGGAAGTGGCTACACCTTC
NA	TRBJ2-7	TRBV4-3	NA	CASTSSLGGYEQYF	TGCGCCAGCACCTCTAGTTTAGGGGGCTACGAGCAGTACTTC
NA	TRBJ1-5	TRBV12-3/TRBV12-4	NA	CASSQSPNQPQHF	TGTGCCAGCAGCCAAAGCCCTAATCAGCCCCAGCATTTT
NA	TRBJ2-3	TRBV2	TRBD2	CASSEDQGLAGADTQYF	TGTGCCAGCAGTGAAGATCAGGGACTAGCGGGAGCTGATACGCAGTATTTT
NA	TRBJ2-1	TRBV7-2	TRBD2	CASRLGLAVYNEQFF	TGTGCCAGCAGATTGGGGCTAGCGGTCTACAATGAGCAGTTCTTC
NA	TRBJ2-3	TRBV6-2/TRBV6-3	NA	CASSYPGLADLPDTQYF	TGTGCCAGCAGTTACCCCGGATTAGCGGACCTACCAGATACGCAGTATTTT
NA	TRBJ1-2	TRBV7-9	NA	CASSSWTLGRVYGYTF	TGTGCCAGCAGCTCTTGGACTCTGGGGAGGGTCTATGGCTACACCTTC
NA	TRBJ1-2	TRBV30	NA	CAWTGIGGYTF	TGTGCCTGGACAGGGATTGGTGGCTACACCTTC